This T cell receptor beta chain is drawn from a study of T-cell reconstitution after alpha-beta-depleted transplantation in children. In this sample, this clonotype turned up a few times. A library of TCRbeta sequences, prepared with unique molecular identifiers, was generated. A single record per CDR3 protein comes from TCRdb applying MiXCR to the PCR reads. The sample includes a few hundred thousand distinct CDR3 sequences, roughly 10% seen only once; the top ten take approximately 5.9%. The CDR3 covers 15 residues. Looked up from germline, CDR1 is SGHDT and CDR2 is YYEEEE. Deletions cut 3 bases from V and 3 bases from J, with 16 bases between.

This clonotype was obtained from a human donor who donated a stem cell graft to a child with acute lymphoblastic leukemia. This chain links TRBV5-6 with TRBJ2-7; perhaps TRBD2 as D (5 bases). Sequencing was performed on PBMCs from the stem cell graft donor, taken from the stem cell graft. For the CDR3, the DNA is TGTGCCAGCAGCTCGGACTTCAAGGGCCTCTACGAGCAGTACTTC. Translated: CASSSDFKGLYEQYF.